The entry below gives a single T cell receptor beta chain sequence along with its context. Its target is unknown. It was with a sample-barcoded 5' primer and a J-beta primer mix that a second PCR of roughly 6 to 12 cycles was run. CDR3-containing paired-end reads numbered at least 2.5 million in each sample. MiXCR, applied by TCRdb to the 5' RACE reads, yields one record per CDR3 protein. The repertoire consists of more than 1.4 million distinct CDR3 sequences, with 35% to 45% occurring once and the leading ten covering 7% to 9%. The entry originates in a study of blood T cells in healthy people across ages. General study points: The percentage of naive T cells correlated strongly with TCR beta diversity.

Researchers collected 7.5 to 10 milliliters of peripheral blood from every single donor. Germline CDR1 is KGHSH and CDR2 is LQKENI. The CDR3 consists of 15 residues. V was pared by 2 bases and J by 7 bases, with 15 bases between. Sequencing was performed on blood. This chain uses TRBV18 with TRBJ2-1; D is undetermined. This TCR came from a woman younger than 35 in good health. CDR3 loop: CASSPALDRANEQFF. In nucleotides, the CDR3 is TGTGCCAGCTCACCAGCCCTAGACCGGGCGAATGAGCAGTTCTTC.